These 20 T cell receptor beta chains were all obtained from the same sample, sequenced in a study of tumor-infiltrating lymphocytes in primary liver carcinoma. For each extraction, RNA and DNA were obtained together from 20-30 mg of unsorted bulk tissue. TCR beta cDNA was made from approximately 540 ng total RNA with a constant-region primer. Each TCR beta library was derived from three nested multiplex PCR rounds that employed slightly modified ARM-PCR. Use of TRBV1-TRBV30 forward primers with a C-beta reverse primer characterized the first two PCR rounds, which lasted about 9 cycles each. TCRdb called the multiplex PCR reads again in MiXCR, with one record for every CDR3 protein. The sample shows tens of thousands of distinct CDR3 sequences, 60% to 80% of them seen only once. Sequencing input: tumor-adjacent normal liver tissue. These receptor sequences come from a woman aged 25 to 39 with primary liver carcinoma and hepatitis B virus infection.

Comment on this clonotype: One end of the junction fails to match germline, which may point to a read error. This CDR3 is CSDANLGTGELLF. The CDR3 bases are TGCAGCGATGCCAACCTTGGCACCGGGGAGCTGTTATTT. This chain connects TRBV29-1 to TRBJ2-2, with D maybe TRBD2 (5 bases). Per germline, CDR1 SQVTM and CDR2 ANQGSEA. This CDR3 comprises 13 residues.

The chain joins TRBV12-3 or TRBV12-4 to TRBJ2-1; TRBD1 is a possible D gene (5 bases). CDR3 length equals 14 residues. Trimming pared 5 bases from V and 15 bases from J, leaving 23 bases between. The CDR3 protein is CASSQTALYNEWFF. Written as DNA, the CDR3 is TGTGCCAGCAGTCAGACAGCCCTCTACAATGAGTGGTTCTTC.

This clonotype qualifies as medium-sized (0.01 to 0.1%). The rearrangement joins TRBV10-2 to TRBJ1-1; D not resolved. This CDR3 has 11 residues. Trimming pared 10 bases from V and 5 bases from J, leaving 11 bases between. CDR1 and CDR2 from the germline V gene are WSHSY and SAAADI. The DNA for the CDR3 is TGCGCCATCCTCGCCGGGACTGAAGCTTTCTTT. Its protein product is CAILAGTEAFF.

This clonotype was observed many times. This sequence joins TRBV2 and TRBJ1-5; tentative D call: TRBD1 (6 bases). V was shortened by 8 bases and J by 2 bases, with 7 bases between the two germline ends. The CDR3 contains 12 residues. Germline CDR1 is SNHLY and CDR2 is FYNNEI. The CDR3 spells CASRTGNQPQHF. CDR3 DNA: TGTGCCAGCCGGACAGGCAATCAGCCCCAGCATTTT.

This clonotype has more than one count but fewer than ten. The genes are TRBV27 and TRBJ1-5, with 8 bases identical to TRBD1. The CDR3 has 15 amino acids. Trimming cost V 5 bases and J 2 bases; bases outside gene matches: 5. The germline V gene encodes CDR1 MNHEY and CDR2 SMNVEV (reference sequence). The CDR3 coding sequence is TGTGCCAGCAGTCCGGCGACAGGGGGCAATCAGCCCCAGCATTTT. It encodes CASSPATGGNQPQHF.

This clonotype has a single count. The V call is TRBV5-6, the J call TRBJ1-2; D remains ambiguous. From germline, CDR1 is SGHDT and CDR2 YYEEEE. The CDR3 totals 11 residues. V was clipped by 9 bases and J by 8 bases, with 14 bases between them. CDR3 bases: TGTGCCATCACTGCCCGGGTGGGCTACACCTTC. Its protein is CAITARVGYTF.

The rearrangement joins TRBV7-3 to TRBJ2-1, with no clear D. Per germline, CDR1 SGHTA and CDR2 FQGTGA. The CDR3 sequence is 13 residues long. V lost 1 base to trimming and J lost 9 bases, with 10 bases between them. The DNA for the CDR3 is TGTGCCAGCAGCTTAAAACCCAGGACTGAGCAGTTCTTC. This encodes CASSLKPRTEQFF.

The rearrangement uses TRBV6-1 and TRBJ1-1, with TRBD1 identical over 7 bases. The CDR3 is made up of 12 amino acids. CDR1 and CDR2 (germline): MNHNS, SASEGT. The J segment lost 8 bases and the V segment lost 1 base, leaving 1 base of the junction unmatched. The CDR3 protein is CASSEGGQEAFF. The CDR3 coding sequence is TGTGCCAGCAGTGAAGGGGGACAGGAAGCTTTCTTT.

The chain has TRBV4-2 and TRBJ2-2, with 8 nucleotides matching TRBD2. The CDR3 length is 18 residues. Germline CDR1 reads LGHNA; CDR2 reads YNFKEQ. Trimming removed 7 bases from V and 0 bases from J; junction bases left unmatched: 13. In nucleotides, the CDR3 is TGTGCCAGCAAAAGGGGCGGGAGGCGGGATACGAACACCGGGGAGCTGTTTTTT. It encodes CASKRGGRRDTNTGELFF.

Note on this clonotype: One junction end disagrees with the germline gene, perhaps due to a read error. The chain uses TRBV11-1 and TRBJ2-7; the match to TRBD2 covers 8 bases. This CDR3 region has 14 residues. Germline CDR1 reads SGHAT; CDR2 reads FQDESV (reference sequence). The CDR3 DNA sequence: TGTGCCAGAAGCTCAGGACTAGCATCCTACGAGCAGTACTTC. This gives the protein CARSSGLASYEQYF. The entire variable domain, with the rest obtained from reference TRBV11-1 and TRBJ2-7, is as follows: EAEVAQSPRYKITEKSQAVAFWCDPISGHATLYWYRQILGQGPELLVQFQDESVVDDSQLPKDRFSAERLKGVDSTLKIQPAELGDSAMYLCARSSGLASYEQYFGPGTRLTVT.

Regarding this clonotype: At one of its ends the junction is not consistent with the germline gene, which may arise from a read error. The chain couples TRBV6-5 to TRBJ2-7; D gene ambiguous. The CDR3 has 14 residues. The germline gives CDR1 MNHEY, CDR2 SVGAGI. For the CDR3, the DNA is TGTGCCAGCAGTCTCTTTCCCACCCCCTACGAGCAGCACTTC. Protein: CASSLFPTPYEQHF.

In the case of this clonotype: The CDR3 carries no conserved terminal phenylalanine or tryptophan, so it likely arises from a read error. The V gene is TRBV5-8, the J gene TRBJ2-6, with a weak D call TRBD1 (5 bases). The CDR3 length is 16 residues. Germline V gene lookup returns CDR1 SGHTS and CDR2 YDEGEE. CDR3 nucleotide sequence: TGTGCCAGCACCATGACCGGCTTCTCTGGGGCCGACGTCCTGACTTTA. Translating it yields CASTMTGFSGADVLTL.

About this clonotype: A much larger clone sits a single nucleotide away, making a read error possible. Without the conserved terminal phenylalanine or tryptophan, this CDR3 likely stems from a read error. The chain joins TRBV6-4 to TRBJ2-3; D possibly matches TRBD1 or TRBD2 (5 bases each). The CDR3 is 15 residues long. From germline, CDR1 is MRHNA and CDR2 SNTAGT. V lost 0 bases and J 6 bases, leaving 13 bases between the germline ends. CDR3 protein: CASSDSEGKGDTQYY. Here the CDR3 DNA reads TGTGCCAGCAGTGACTCAGAGGGGAAGGGTGATACGCAGTATTAT.

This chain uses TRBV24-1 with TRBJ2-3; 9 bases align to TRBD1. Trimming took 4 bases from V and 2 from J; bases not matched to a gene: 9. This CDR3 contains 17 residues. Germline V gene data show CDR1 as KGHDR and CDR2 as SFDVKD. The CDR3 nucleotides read TGTGCCACCAGTGAACCGACGACAGGGGGATTCACAGATACGCAGTATTTT. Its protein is CATSEPTTGGFTDTQYF.

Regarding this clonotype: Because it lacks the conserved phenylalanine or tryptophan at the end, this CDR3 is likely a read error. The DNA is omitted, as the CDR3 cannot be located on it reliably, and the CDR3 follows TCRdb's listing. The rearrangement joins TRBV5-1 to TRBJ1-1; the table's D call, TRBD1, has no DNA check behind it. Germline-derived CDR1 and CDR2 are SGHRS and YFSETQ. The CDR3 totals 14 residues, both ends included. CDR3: CASNLEGARGRAIS.

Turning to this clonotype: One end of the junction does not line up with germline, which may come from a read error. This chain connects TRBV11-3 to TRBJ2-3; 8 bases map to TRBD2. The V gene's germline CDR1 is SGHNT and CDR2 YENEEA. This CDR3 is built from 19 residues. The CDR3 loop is CASSLGLGAGAGGTDTQFF. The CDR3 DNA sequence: TGTGCCAGCAGCTTAGGTCTTGGAGCGGGAGCAGGAGGCACAGATACGCAATTTTTT.

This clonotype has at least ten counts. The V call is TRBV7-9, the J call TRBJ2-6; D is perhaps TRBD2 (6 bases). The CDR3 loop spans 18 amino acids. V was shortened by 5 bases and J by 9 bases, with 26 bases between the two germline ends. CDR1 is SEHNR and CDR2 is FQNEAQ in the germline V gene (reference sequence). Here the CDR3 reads CASSHGGTEVKVYNVLTF. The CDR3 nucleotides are TGTGCCAGCAGCCACGGAGGGACGGAAGTCAAGGTATACAACGTCCTGACTTTC.

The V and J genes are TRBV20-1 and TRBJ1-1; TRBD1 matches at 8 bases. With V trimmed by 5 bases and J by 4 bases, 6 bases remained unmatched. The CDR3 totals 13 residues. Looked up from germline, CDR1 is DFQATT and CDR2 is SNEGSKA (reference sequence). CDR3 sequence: CSAGGDRGTEAFF. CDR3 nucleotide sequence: TGCAGTGCTGGGGGAGACAGGGGCACTGAAGCTTTCTTT.

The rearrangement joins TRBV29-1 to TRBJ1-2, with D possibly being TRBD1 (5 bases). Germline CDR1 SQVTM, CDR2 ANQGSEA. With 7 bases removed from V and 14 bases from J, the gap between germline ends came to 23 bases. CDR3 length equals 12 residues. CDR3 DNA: TGCAGCGCTGGACACGGGGTTGAGGGCTGTACCTTC. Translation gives CSAGHGVEGCTF.

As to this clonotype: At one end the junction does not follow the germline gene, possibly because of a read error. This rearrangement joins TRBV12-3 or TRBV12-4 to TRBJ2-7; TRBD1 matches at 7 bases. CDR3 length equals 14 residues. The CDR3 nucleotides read TGTACCAGCAGTTTCGAGGGGGCGATCAACGAGCCGTACTTC. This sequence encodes CTSSFEGAINEPYF.